This TCR beta chain came from a study of OX40 agonist ivuxolimab in advanced cancers. Study-wide background: Those enrolled were 80% to 85% male, with a mean age of 60 years and ages from 23 to 79. Notes on the study in general: Clones of CD4+ and CD8+ blood T cells grew by week 6 at doses of 0.1 to 3.0 mg/kg. Mean expanded clone counts were higher in CD8+ than CD4+ T cells.

Autoimmune disease history or systemic immunosuppression disqualified patients. As to this clone: No antigen is known for it.

V was pared by 10 bases and J by 0 bases, with 19 bases between. Germline CDR1 is MDHEN and CDR2 is SYDVKM. This CDR3 has 16 residues. Repertoires were generated with immunoSEQ multiplex PCR, while TCRdb's copy carries only in-frame clones and drops some. Counted here are about 41,000 clones, 80% occurring once; the ten biggest clones make up about 4.4%. The receptor was derived from an adult with an advanced solid tumor such as melanoma, head and neck, liver or kidney cancer. V and J are TRBV28 and TRBJ1-3, with TRBD1 as a possible D gene (5 bases). The specimen comprised CD4+ or CD8+ T cells sorted from blood, sampled in a trial of the OX40 agonist ivuxolimab. CDR3 region: CATDLAGHHSGNTIYF. The DNA of the CDR3 is TGTGCCACCGACCTAGCTGGACACCACTCTGGAAACACCATATATTTT. Full variable domain (remainder filled in from reference TRBV28 and TRBJ1-3): DVKVTQSSRYLVKRTGEKVFLECVQDMDHENMFWYRQDPGLGLRLIYFSYDVKMKEKGDIPEGYSVSREKKERFSLILESASTNQTSMYLCATDLAGHHSGNTIYFGEGSWLTVV.